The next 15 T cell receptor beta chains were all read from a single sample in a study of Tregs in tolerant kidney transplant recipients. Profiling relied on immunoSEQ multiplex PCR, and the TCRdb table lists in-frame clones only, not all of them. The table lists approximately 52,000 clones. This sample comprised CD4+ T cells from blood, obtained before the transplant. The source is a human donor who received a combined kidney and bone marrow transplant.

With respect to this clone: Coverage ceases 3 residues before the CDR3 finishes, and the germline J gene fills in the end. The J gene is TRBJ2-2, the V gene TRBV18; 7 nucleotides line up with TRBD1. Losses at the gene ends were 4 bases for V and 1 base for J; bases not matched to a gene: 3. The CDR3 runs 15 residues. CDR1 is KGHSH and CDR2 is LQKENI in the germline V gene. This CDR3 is CASSLRQGNTGELFF. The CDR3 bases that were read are TGTGCCAGCTCACTCAGACAGGGGAACACCGGGGAG.

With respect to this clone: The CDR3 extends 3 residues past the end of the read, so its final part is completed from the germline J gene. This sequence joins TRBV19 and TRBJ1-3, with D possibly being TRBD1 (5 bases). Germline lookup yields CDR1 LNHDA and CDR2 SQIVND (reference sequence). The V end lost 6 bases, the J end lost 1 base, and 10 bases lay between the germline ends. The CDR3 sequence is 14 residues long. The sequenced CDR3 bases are TGTGCCAGTAGGACCGCAGGGTCTGGAAACACC. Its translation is CASRTAGSGNT. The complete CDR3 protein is CASRTAGSGNTIYF. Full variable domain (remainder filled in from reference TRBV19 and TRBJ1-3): DGGITQSPKYLFRKEGQNVTLSCEQNLNHDAMYWYRQDPGQGLRLIYYSQIVNDFQKGDIAEGYSVSREKKESFPLTVTSAQKNPTAFYLCASRTAGSGNTIYFGEGSWLTVV.

The part of the CDR3 DNA that was read is TGTGCCAGCAGCGTTAAGGTGGGTAGGACTAGCGGCCAAGAGACC. Amino acids: CASSVKVGRTSGQET. The entire CDR3 reads CASSVKVGRTSGQETQYF. The V call is TRBV2, the J call TRBJ2-5; 10 positions match TRBD2. The read stops 3 residues short of the end of the CDR3; the missing end is completed from the germline J gene. The trim removed 6 bases at V and 1 base at J, leaving 14 bases unmatched. This CDR3 is built from 18 residues. Germline CDR1 SNHLY, CDR2 FYNNEI.

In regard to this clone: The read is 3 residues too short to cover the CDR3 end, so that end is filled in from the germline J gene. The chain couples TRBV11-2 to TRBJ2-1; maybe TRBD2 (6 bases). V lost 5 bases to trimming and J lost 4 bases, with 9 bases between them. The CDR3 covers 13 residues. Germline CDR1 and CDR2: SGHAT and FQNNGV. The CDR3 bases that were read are TGTGCCAGCAGCCCAGGGACTTACAATGAG. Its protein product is CASSPGTYNE. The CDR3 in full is CASSPGTYNEQFF.

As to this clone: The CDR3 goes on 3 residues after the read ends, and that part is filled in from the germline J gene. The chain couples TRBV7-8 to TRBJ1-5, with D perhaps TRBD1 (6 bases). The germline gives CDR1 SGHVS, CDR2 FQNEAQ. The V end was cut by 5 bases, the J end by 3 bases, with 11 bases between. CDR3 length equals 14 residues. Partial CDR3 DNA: TGTGCCAGCAGCACCCAGGGGTACAATCAGCCC. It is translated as CASSTQGYNQP. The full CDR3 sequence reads CASSTQGYNQPQHF.

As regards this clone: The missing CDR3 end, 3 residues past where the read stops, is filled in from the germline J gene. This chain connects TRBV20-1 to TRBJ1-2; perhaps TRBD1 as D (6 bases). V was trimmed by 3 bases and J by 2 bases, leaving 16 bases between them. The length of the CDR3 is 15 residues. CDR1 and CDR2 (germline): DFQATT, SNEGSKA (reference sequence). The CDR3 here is CSARKDSLGNYGYTF. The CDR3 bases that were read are TGCAGTGCTAGGAAGGACAGTCTGGGAAACTATGGC.

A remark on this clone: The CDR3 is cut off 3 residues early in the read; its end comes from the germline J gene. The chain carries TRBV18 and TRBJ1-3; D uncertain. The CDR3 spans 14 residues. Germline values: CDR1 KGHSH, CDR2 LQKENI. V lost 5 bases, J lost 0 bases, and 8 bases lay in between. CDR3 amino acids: CASSNLASGNTIYF. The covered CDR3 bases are TGTGCCAGCTCAAACTTAGCCTCTGGAAACACC.

Partial CDR3 DNA: TGCAGTGCTAGGTTTAAGCTAGCGGGAGGTTTCCACAATGAG. Its translation: CSARFKLAGGFHNE. The CDR3 in its entirety is CSARFKLAGGFHNEQFF. The genes are TRBV20-1 and TRBJ2-1; TRBD2 agrees at 11 bases. The CDR3 goes on 3 residues after the read ends, and that part is filled in from the germline J gene. This CDR3 region has 17 residues. The germline gives CDR1 DFQATT, CDR2 SNEGSKA (reference sequence). V was clipped by 3 bases and J by 5 bases; unmatched bases: 12.

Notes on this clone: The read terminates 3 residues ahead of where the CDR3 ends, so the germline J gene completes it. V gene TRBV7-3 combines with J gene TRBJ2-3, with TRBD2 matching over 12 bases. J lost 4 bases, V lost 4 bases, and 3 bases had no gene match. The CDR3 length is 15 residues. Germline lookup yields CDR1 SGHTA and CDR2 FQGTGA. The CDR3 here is CASSSSSGRADTQYF. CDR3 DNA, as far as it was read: TGTGCCAGCAGCTCATCTAGCGGGAGGGCAGATACG.

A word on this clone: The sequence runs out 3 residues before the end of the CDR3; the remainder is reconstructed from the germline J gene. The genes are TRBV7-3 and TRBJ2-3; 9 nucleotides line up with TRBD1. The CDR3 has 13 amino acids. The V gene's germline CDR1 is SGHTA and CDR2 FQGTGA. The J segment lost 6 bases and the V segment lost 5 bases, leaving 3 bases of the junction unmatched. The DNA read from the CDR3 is TGTGCCAGCAGCCGTGGGACAGGGGATACG. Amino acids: CASSRGTGDT. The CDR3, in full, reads CASSRGTGDTQYF.

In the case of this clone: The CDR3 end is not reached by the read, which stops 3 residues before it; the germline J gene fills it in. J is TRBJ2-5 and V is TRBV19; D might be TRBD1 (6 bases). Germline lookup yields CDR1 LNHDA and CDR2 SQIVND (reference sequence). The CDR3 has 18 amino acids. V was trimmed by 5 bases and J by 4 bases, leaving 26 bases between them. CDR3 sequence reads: CASSSSNPYRQEGETQYF. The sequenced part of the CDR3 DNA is TGTGCCAGTAGTTCGTCCAACCCCTACAGACAGGAAGGAGAGACC. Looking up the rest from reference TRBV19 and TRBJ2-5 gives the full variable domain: DGGITQSPKYLFRKEGQNVTLSCEQNLNHDAMYWYRQDPGQGLRLIYYSQIVNDFQKGDIAEGYSVSREKKESFPLTVTSAQKNPTAFYLCASSSSNPYRQEGETQYFGPGTRLLVL.

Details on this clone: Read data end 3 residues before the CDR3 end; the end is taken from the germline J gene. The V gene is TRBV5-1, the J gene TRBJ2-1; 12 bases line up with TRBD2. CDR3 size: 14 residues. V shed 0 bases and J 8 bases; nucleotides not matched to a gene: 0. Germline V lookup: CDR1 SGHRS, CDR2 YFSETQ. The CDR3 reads CASSLASGRDEQFF. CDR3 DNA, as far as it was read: TGCGCCAGCAGCTTGGCTAGCGGGAGGGATGAG.

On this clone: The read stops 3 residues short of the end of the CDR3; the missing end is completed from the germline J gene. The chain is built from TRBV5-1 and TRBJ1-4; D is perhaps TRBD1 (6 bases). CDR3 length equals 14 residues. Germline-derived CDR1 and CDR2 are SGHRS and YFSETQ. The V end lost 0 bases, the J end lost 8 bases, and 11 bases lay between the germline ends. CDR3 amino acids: CASSLVQGGEKLFF. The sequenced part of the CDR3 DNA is TGCGCCAGCAGCTTGGTACAGGGCGGGGAAAAA.

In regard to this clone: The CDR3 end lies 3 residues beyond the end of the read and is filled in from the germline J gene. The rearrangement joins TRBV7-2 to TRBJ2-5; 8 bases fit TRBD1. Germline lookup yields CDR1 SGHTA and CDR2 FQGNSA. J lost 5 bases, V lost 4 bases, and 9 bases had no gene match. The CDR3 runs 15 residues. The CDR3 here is CASSSSTGGRETQYF. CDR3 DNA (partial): TGTGCCAGCAGCTCGTCTACAGGGGGGCGGGAGACC.

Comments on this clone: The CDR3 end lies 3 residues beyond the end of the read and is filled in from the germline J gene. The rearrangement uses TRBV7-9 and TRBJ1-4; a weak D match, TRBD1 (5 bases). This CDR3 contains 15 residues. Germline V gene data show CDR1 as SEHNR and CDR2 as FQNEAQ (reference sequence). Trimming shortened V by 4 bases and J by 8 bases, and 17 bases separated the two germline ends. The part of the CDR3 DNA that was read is TGTGCCAGCAGCTGGAGCGGGACCCGGGCGGAAAAA. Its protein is CASSWSGTRAEK. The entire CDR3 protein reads CASSWSGTRAEKLFF.